Below, one TCR beta chain is given with its context. Its antigen remains unknown. This entry is derived from a study of B cell selection in AIRE deficiency. Findings of the study overall: CDR3s were shorter in shared Treg sequences, reflecting few non-templated nucleotide insertions. Tconv and Treg cells from AIRE-deficient patients resembled healthy donors in TCRBV usage, CDR3 length and diversity. Of a few thousand shared Treg TCRbeta sequences, roughly 33% were healthy-only, 7.5% to 10% patient-only.

Assay: immunoSEQ multiplex PCR; the TCRdb copy retains only in-frame clones and omits some. The data contain approximately 24,000 clones, approximately 92% of them singletons. Sorted regulatory T cells were CD4-positive, CD25-high and CD127-low or negative. The germline V and J ends were trimmed by 0 bases and 6 bases, with 19 bases remaining between them. The CDR3 contains 17 residues. Per the germline V gene, CDR1 is SGHRS and CDR2 is YFSETQ. The rearrangement uses TRBV5-1 and TRBJ2-1, with D perhaps assigned TRBD1 or TRBD2 (6 bases each). The sequenced sample was CD4+CD25+ Tregs sorted from PBMCs. This sequence originates from a human donor in good health. The CDR3: CASSLASGAMSVNEQFF. CDR3 nucleotides: TGCGCCAGCAGCTTGGCCTCGGGGGCAATGAGTGTCAATGAGCAGTTCTTC.